This record looks at one TCR beta chain sequence and its context. This record comes from a study of Tregs in tolerant kidney transplant recipients. Trimming cost V 5 bases and J 6 bases, with 11 bases left between them. This CDR3 has 13 amino acids. CDR1 is LNHDA and CDR2 is SQIVND in the germline V gene (reference sequence). The table came from immunoSEQ multiplex PCR; TCRdb's copy has only in-frame clones and leaves some out. The sample has about 73,000 clones; around 93% are singletons. This sequence originates from a human donor who received a combined kidney and bone marrow transplant. The specimen was Tregs from blood, collected before the transplant. The chain uses TRBV19 and TRBJ1-5, with D perhaps matching TRBD1 (5 bases). The DNA of the CDR3 is TGTGCCAGTAGTCGAGAAGGGGCTCAGCCCCAGCATTTT. Protein: CASSREGAQPQHF.